Listed here are 10 T cell receptor beta chains from one sample, sequenced in a study of blood T cells in healthy people across ages. With a J-beta primer mix and a sample-barcoded 5' primer, a second PCR ran roughly 6 to 12 cycles. TCRdb used MiXCR to reprocess the 5' RACE reads, holding one entry per CDR3 protein. The data contain approximately 800,000 distinct CDR3 sequences, approximately 24% of them singletons. The same sample was also used in a study of T cells of mothers and their children.

The sequenced material came from blood. The origin of the receptors is a boy younger than 18 in good health.

This chain links TRBV4-1 with TRBJ1-4, with D maybe TRBD1 (6 bases). The germline V gene has CDR1 MGHRA and CDR2 YSYEKL. Trimming took off 1 base at V and 12 bases at J, with 24 bases between the two ends. There are 17 residues in the CDR3. The CDR3 nucleotides are TGCGCCAGCAGCCAAGGTGGAGTAAGGGGAAGGAGGGGGGAACTGTTTTTT. Protein product: CASSQGGVRGRRGELFF.

The DNA of the CDR3 is TGTGCCAGCCAGCGAGGGACTAGCGGGTACAATGAGCAGTTCTTC. Translated, it gives CASQRGTSGYNEQFF. The chain combines TRBV2 with TRBJ2-1; 12 bases agree with TRBD2. Germline V gene lookup returns CDR1 SNHLY and CDR2 FYNNEI. The CDR3 contains 15 residues. The V segment lost 8 bases and the J segment 4 bases; nucleotides outside the gene matches: 6.

The chain uses TRBV5-1 and TRBJ2-5; 10 positions agree with TRBD2. TRBJ2-1 explains the end of the DNA better; the J call may be wrong. The germline CDR1 and CDR2 sequences are SGHRS and YFSETQ. This CDR3 is built from 14 residues. CDR3 residues: CATTAGGPNNEQFF. The CDR3 nucleotides read TGCGCCACTACAGCGGGGGGGCCCAACAATGAGCAGTTCTTC.

The V gene is TRBV20-1, the J gene TRBJ2-1, with TRBD2 matching over 10 bases. The CDR3 has 14 amino acids. V dropped 5 bases and J dropped 9; count of bases not matched to a gene: 10. Germline V gene lookup returns CDR1 DFQATT and CDR2 SNEGSKA (reference sequence). The CDR3 DNA is TGCAGTGCTCCCCGACTAGCGGGTTTTAGTGAGCAGTTCTTC. This sequence encodes CSAPRLAGFSEQFF.

This clonotype was found a few times. The genes are TRBV12-3 or TRBV12-4 and TRBJ1-1; D is possibly TRBD1 (5 bases). With 3 bases removed from V and 3 bases from J, the gap between germline ends came to 8 bases. CDR3 length: 13 amino acids. The CDR3 protein is CASSLGLDTEAFF. In DNA form, the CDR3 reads TGTGCCAGCAGTTTGGGGCTAGACACTGAAGCTTTCTTT.

This clonotype was picked up a small number of times. V is TRBV29-1 and J is TRBJ1-3, with D hard to call. Trimming removed 4 bases at V and 0 bases at J, with 10 bases between. The length of the CDR3 is 14 residues. The germline CDR1 and CDR2 sequences are SQVTM and ANQGSEA. The CDR3 here is CSVVLDFSGNTIYF. Here the CDR3 DNA reads TGCAGCGTTGTTTTAGACTTCTCTGGAAACACCATATATTTT.

The CDR3 DNA reads TGCAGCGTTACCGCCGGGGACAGGGCCAATGAGCAGTTCTTC. This codes for CSVTAGDRANEQFF. The genes are TRBV29-1 and TRBJ2-1, with 9 positions matching TRBD1. Germline CDR1 SQVTM, CDR2 ANQGSEA. CDR3 size: 14 residues. The junction had 8 bases not matched to a gene; V was cut back by 5 bases and J by 6 bases.

A few counts support this clonotype. The chain has TRBV7-3 and TRBJ2-1, with TRBD2 identical over 13 bases. The CDR3 spans 14 residues. CDR1 is SGHTA, CDR2 FQGTGA, per germline. V was clipped by 5 bases and J by 10 bases; unmatched bases: 5. The CDR3 sequence: CASSGTSGMSEQFF. The CDR3 region has the DNA TGTGCCAGCAGCGGGACTAGCGGGATGAGCGAGCAGTTCTTC.

V usage is TRBV30 and J usage is TRBJ1-6, with TRBD1 matching 8 bases. Germline V lookup: CDR1 GTSNPN, CDR2 SVGIG (reference sequence). V lost 3 bases, J lost 10 bases, and 11 bases stayed unmatched. CDR3 length: 15 residues. DNA of the CDR3: TGTGCCTGGAGCGTCCGGACAGGGTATGGGTCACCCCTCCACTTT. Translation gives CAWSVRTGYGSPLHF. Supplemented by reference TRBV30 and TRBJ1-6, the full variable domain reads SQTIHQWPATLVQPVGSPLSLECTVEGTSNPNLYWYRQAAGRGLQLLFYSVGIGQISSEVPQNLSASRPQDRQFILSSKKLLLSDSGFYLCAWSVRTGYGSPLHFGNGTRLTVT.

J is TRBJ2-5 and V is TRBV5-1; D is unclear. Per the germline V gene, CDR1 is SGHRS and CDR2 is YFSETQ. The CDR3 loop spans 15 amino acids. Trimming left V 0 bases short and J 5 bases short, with 14 bases between. The CDR3 DNA reads TGCGCCAGCAGCTTGGTGGGTCAGCACCGGGAGACCCAGTACTTC. Its translation is CASSLVGQHRETQYF. The variable domain in full, completed from reference TRBV5-1 and TRBJ2-5, reads KAGVTQTPRYLIKTRGQQVTLSCSPISGHRSVSWYQQTPGQGLQFLFEYFSETQRNKGNFPGRFSGRQFSNSRSEMNVSTLELGDSALYLCASSLVGQHRETQYFGPGTRLLVL.